Below, 20 T cell receptor beta chains from the same sample are listed, as sequenced in a study of cytomegalovirus exposure and HLA in healthy donors. 13 Jbeta primers and 60 Vbeta primers were used for the PCR. The assay was immunoSEQ multiplex PCR, and TCRdb's table has in-frame clones only and misses some. The repertoire consists of around 110,000 clones, with about 86% occurring once and the leading ten covering under 5%. Sample: PBMCs. Source of these receptors: a woman aged 25 to 39 in good health and CMV-seronegative.

The chain joins TRBV4-3 to TRBJ2-7; TRBD2 matches 8 bases. The CDR3 totals 17 residues. Germline-derived CDR1 and CDR2 are LGHNA and YSLEER. The V gene end was trimmed by 4 bases and the J gene end by 2 bases; junction bases not matched to a gene: 13. The CDR3, as DNA: TGCGCCAGCAGCCGGCGGGAACTAGCGGAGGGGGCCTACGAGCAGTACTTC. This encodes CASSRRELAEGAYEQYF.

The J gene is TRBJ2-1, the V gene TRBV2; 11 positions match TRBD1. Per the germline V gene, CDR1 is SNHLY and CDR2 is FYNNEI. The CDR3 totals 15 residues. The junction had 12 bases not matched to a gene; V was cut back by 9 bases and J by 8 bases. CDR3 in amino acids: CASLTGQGARDEQFF. CDR3 nucleotides: TGTGCCAGTCTGACTGGACAGGGGGCTCGGGATGAGCAGTTCTTC.

This clone occurred a few times. This chain uses TRBV6-1 with TRBJ2-7, with 9 bases aligning to TRBD2. The germline CDR1 and CDR2 sequences are MNHNS and SASEGT. This CDR3 region has 11 residues. The CDR3 loop is CASSEVGTSSV. In DNA, the CDR3 is TGTGCCAGCAGTGAAGTCGGGACTAGCAGCGTC.

The rearrangement links TRBV19 to TRBJ2-7, with TRBD1 identical over 8 bases. This CDR3 comprises 15 residues. V gave up 3 bases and J gave up 4 bases; unmatched junction bases: 8. Per germline, CDR1 LNHDA and CDR2 SQIVND (reference sequence). DNA for the CDR3: TGTGCCAGTAGTATGAGAGCAGGGGGCGGGTACGAGCAGTACTTC. Protein: CASSMRAGGGYEQYF. Full variable domain (rest looked up from reference TRBV19 and TRBJ2-7): DGGITQSPKYLFRKEGQNVTLSCEQNLNHDAMYWYRQDPGQGLRLIYYSQIVNDFQKGDIAEGYSVSREKKESFPLTVTSAQKNPTAFYLCASSMRAGGGYEQYFGPGTRLTVT.

This chain links TRBV7-3 with TRBJ2-1; the match to TRBD2 covers 8 bases. Trimming at V came to 5 bases and at J to 9 bases, leaving 15 bases not matched to a gene. The V gene's germline CDR1 is SGHTA and CDR2 FQGTGA. CDR3 size: 16 residues. The CDR3 DNA sequence: TGTGCCAGCAGCCCACAAGCGGGAGCCACCCAGGGTGAGCAGTTCTTC. Amino acids: CASSPQAGATQGEQFF.

This clone was seen a handful of times. Written as DNA, the CDR3 is TGTGCCAGCAGCCTTGCGGGGGGCCCGATTAATGAAAAACTGTTTTTT. Amino acids: CASSLAGGPINEKLFF. This chain uses TRBV5-6 with TRBJ1-4, with D possibly being TRBD1 (6 bases). The CDR3 is 16 amino acids. Germline V gene data show CDR1 as SGHDT and CDR2 as YYEEEE. V lost 4 bases, J lost 4 bases, and 17 bases lay in between.

The chain links TRBV6-1 to TRBJ2-7; 7 bases match TRBD1. Germline CDR1 is MNHNS and CDR2 is SASEGT. CDR3 length: 14 residues. J gave up 2 bases and V 5 bases, and 6 bases lay outside the gene matches. Here the CDR3 reads CASSRTGTAYEQYF. CDR3 sequence (DNA): TGTGCCAGCAGTCGCACCGGGACAGCCTACGAGCAGTACTTC.

The J gene is TRBJ2-3, the V gene TRBV19; 11 bases fit TRBD2. Germline CDR1 is LNHDA and CDR2 is SQIVND (reference sequence). V lost 6 bases to trimming and J lost 6 bases; unmatched junction nucleotides: 8. CDR3 length: 15 residues. The CDR3 loop reads CASSLTSGSTDTQYF. CDR3 nucleotide sequence: TGTGCCAGTAGCTTAACTAGCGGGAGTACGGATACGCAGTATTTT.

The rearrangement joins TRBV6-1 to TRBJ1-5, with 7 positions matching TRBD1. The CDR3 has 13 residues. The V and J ends lost 9 bases and 6 bases, in that order; junction bases with no gene match: 8. The germline V gene encodes CDR1 MNHNS and CDR2 SASEGT. Written as DNA, the CDR3 is TGTGCCAGTGAGGGGGCTCTGGGTCAGCCCCAGCATTTT. It is translated as CASEGALGQPQHF.

Only one count was recorded for this clone. The chain employs TRBV5-1 and TRBJ2-2; D unclear. The CDR3 is 17 amino acids. Germline CDR1 is SGHRS and CDR2 is YFSETQ. Trimming left V 4 bases short and J 5 bases short, with 21 bases between. CDR3 loop: CASSGGRFSTPTGELFF. The CDR3 bases are TGCGCCAGCAGCGGCGGTCGGTTCTCAACCCCGACCGGGGAGCTGTTTTTT.

The CDR3 coding sequence is TGTGCCAGCAGCTTAGCGGGGCTCGGTGAGCAGTTCTTC. It encodes CASSLAGLGEQFF. J is TRBJ2-1 and V is TRBV7-2; TRBD1 is a possible D gene (5 bases). CDR3 length: 13 amino acids. Per the germline V gene, CDR1 is SGHTA and CDR2 is FQGNSA. Between the trimmed V and J ends, which lost 0 bases and 9 bases, there was a span of 9 bases.

This chain links TRBV28 with TRBJ1-4, with D perhaps TRBD1 (6 bases). The CDR3 is 15 amino acids. The germline V gene encodes CDR1 MDHEN and CDR2 SYDVKM. Trimming cost V 6 bases and J 3 bases, with 14 bases left between them. The CDR3 protein is CASSPADRSNEKLFF. The CDR3 bases are TGTGCCAGCAGCCCGGCGGACAGATCTAATGAAAAACTGTTTTTT.

V usage is TRBV27 and J usage is TRBJ2-1; 8 bases map to TRBD2. Germline loops: CDR1 MNHEY, CDR2 SMNVEV (reference sequence). The V and J ends lost 0 bases and 4 bases, in that order; junction bases with no gene match: 2. The CDR3 extends over 15 amino acids. The CDR3 coding sequence is TGTGCCAGCAGTTTATCGGGGACTAGTTACAATGAGCAGTTCTTC. Encoded protein: CASSLSGTSYNEQFF.

This chain joins TRBV28 and TRBJ2-3; a possible D gene is TRBD2 (7 bases). The CDR3 sequence is 15 residues long. V dropped 6 bases and J dropped 5 bases, with 18 bases sitting between them. Germline CDR1 and CDR2: MDHEN and SYDVKM. CDR3 loop: CASSRGGALVDTQYF. Here the CDR3 DNA reads TGTGCCAGCAGCCGCGGGGGCGCGCTTGTAGATACGCAGTATTTT. Full variable domain (rest looked up from reference TRBV28 and TRBJ2-3): DVKVTQSSRYLVKRTGEKVFLECVQDMDHENMFWYRQDPGLGLRLIYFSYDVKMKEKGDIPEGYSVSREKKERFSLILESASTNQTSMYLCASSRGGALVDTQYFGPGTRLTVL.

This clone was detected only once. The CDR3 spells CASSSRQTSYNEQFF. Written as DNA, the CDR3 is TGCGCCAGCAGTTCACGACAGACCTCCTACAATGAGCAGTTCTTC. The rearrangement uses TRBV10-1 and TRBJ2-1; D may be TRBD1 (5 bases). The CDR3 consists of 15 residues. From germline, CDR1 is WNHNN and CDR2 SYGVQD (reference sequence). The V gene lost 5 bases and the J gene lost 0 bases, with 11 bases spanning the gap.

The chain employs TRBV4-2 and TRBJ1-2; 8 bases fit TRBD1. Germline CDR1 reads LGHNA; CDR2 reads YNFKEQ. The CDR3 extends over 16 amino acids. The junction had 13 bases not matched to a gene; V was cut back by 3 bases and J by 7 bases. This CDR3 is CASSQGQGAPDCGYTF. CDR3 bases: TGTGCCAGCAGCCAGGGGCAGGGGGCCCCTGATTGTGGCTACACCTTC.

This clone was observed a single time. This rearrangement joins TRBV19 to TRBJ2-3; 14 bases line up with TRBD2. The CDR3 is 19 residues long. V dropped 6 bases and J dropped 0; count of bases not matched to a gene: 11. CDR1 and CDR2 (germline): LNHDA, SQIVND (reference sequence). CDR3: CASRRSRLAGGFSTDTQYF. CDR3 coding DNA: TGTGCCAGTAGGAGGAGCCGACTAGCGGGAGGGTTTAGCACAGATACGCAGTATTTT.

This chain links TRBV4-1 with TRBJ2-1, with 7 bases fitting TRBD2. The V gene's germline CDR1 is MGHRA and CDR2 YSYEKL. Trimming removed 1 base from V and 0 bases from J; junction bases left unmatched: 3. This CDR3 comprises 16 residues. CDR3 sequence (DNA): TGCGCCAGCAGCCAAGGGGGGGGGTCCTCCTACAATGAGCAGTTCTTC. The encoded protein is CASSQGGGSSYNEQFF.

This clone was counted a few times. The V call is TRBV10-1, the J call TRBJ2-5; no firm D call. The CDR3 is 14 amino acids. Trimming removed 7 bases from V and 2 bases from J, with 14 bases in between. Germline V gene lookup returns CDR1 WNHNN and CDR2 SYGVQD (reference sequence). CDR3 residues: CASTKRLVQETQYF. The DNA for the CDR3 is TGCGCCAGCACAAAGAGACTGGTACAAGAGACCCAGTACTTC.

This clone showed up just a few times. The CDR3 spells CASSGALDSTYEQYF. CDR3 nucleotides: TGTGCCAGCAGTGGGGCCCTGGACAGTACCTACGAGCAGTACTTC. V and J are TRBV2 and TRBJ2-7; tentative D call: TRBD1 (6 bases). The CDR3 extends over 15 amino acids. Germline assignment: CDR1 SNHLY and CDR2 FYNNEI. V was clipped by 4 bases and J by 2 bases, with 15 bases between them.